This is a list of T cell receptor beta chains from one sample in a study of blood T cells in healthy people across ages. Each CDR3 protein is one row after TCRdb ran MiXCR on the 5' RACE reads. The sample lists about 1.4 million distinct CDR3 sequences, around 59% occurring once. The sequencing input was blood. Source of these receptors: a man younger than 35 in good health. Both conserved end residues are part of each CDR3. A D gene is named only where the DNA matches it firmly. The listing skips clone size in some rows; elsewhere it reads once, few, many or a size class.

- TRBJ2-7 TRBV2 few TGTGCCAGCTTAGCTTGGACCAACTCCGAGCAGTACTTC CASLAWTNSEQYF
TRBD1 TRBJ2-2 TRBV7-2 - TGTGCCAGCAGCTCTTCGACAGGGTACACCGGGGAGCTGTTTTTT CASSSSTGYTGELFF
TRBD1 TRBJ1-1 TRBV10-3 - TGTGCCATCAGTGGTCAGGGGGACCCTATGAACACTGAAACTTTCTTT CAISGQGDPMNTETFF
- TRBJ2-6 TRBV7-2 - TGTGCCAGCAGTCTCCCCTTGGGGGCCAACGTCCTGACTTTC CASSLPLGANVLTF
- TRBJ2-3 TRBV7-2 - TGTGCCAGCGGTCACGGGCGAGGCACAGATACGCAGTATTTT CASGHGRGTDTQYF
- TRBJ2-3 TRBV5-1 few TGCGCCAGCAGCTTGGACAGCCTCGGCACAGATACGCAGTATTTT CASSLDSLGTDTQYF
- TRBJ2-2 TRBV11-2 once TGTGCCAGCAGCGAAACTAGAGGGTGGGCCGGGGAGCTGTTTTTT CASSETRGWAGELFF
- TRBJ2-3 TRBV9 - TGTGCCAGCTCCTCGCGGGGCTTCACAGATACGCAGTATTTT CASSSRGFTDTQYF
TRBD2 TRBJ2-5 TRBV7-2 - TGTGCCAGCAGCCAGACTAGCGGGGGAGCACAAGAGACCCAGTACTTC CASSQTSGGAQETQYF
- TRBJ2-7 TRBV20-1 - TGCAGTGCTAGAGGGGGGGTTGGACACGAGCAGTACTTC CSARGGVGHEQYF
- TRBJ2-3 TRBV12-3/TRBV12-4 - TGTGCCAGCAGTTTAGCGCAGGGAGAACTTACAGATACGCAGTATTTT CASSLAQGELTDTQYF
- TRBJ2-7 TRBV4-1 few TGCGCCAGCAGCCAAGAAATGAGCTCGGCCGAGCAGTACTTC CASSQEMSSAEQYF
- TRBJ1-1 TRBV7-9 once TGTGCCAGCACCCCTCTCCCAAGGACTGAAGCTTTCTTT CASTPLPRTEAFF
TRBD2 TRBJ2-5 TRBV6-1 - TGTGCCAGCAGGGCGGGAGTCTGGCAAGAGACCCAGTACTTC CASRAGVWQETQYF
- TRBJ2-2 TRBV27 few TGTGCCAGCGGACAGACGAACACCGGGGAGCTGTTTTTT CASGQTNTGELFF
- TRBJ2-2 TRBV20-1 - TGCAGTGCTAGTGCGGGTACCGGGGAGCTGTTTTTT CSASAGTGELFF
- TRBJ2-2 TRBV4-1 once TGCGCCAGCAGCCAAGAAGGAGGGAAGGACACCGGGGAGCTGTTTTTT CASSQEGGKDTGELFF
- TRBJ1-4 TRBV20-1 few TGCAGTGCTAGCCCGCCCGGGTTAGTGGATGAAAAACTGTTTTTT CSASPPGLVDEKLFF
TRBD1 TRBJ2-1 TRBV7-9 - TGTGCCAGCAGCGGCTTAGGAGGTCAGGGGGTATACAATGAGCAGTTCTTC CASSGLGGQGVYNEQFF
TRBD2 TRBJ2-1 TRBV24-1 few TGTGCCACCCAGGACGGGACTAGGGGAAATGAGCAGTTCTTC CATQDGTRGNEQFF
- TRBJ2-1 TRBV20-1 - TGCAGTGCTAGCGGGAGTCACTACAATGAGCAGTTCTTC CSASGSHYNEQFF
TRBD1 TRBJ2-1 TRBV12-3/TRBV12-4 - TGTGCCAGCCAGACAGGGACCCTCAATGAGCAGTTCTTC CASQTGTLNEQFF
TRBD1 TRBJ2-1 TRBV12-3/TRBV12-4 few TGTGCCAGCAGGCCGGGACAGGGGTACAATGAGCAGTTCTTC CASRPGQGYNEQFF
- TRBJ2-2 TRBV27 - TGTGCCAGCAGTTCAGAATCTACCGGGGAGCTGTTTTTT CASSSESTGELFF
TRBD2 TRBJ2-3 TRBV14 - TGTGCCAGCAGCACCCTTGGACTAGAGGCTCATACGCAGTATTTT CASSTLGLEAHTQYF
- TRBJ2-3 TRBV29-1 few TGCAGCGCGTGGAAAGAAGACACAGATACGCAGTATTTT CSAWKEDTDTQYF
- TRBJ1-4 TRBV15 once TGTGCCACCAGCCGCGGGGGGCCGCATGAAAAACTGTTTTTT CATSRGGPHEKLFF
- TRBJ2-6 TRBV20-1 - TGCAGTGCTAAAGACGGGGCCAACGTCCTGACTTTC CSAKDGANVLTF
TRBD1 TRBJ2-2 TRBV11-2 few TGTGCCAGCAGCTTCGGGACAGGCCTTTGGGAGCTGTTTTTT CASSFGTGLWELFF
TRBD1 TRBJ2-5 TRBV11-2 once TGTGCCAGCAGCTTCAAAGGGGGCCCCCAAGAGACCCAGTACTTC CASSFKGGPQETQYF
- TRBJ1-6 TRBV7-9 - TGTGCCAGCACCACTACCAAAGACAGAGGGCAATGGACTTCACCCCTCCACTTT CASTTTKDRGQWTSPLHF
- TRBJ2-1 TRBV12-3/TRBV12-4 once TGTGCCATCACTCCCAGGGGCAATTACAATGAGCAGTTCTTC CAITPRGNYNEQFF
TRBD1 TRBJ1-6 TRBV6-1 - TGTGCCGCTCGGACAGGGCATTCACCCCTCCACTTT CAARTGHSPLHF
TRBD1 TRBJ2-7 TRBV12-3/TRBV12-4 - TGTGCCAGCAGTTCGGACAGGGGGCGCGCTAATGAGCAGTACTTC CASSSDRGRANEQYF
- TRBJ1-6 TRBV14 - TGTGCCAGCAGCCAAGAGCCCCTAAATTCACCCCTCCACTTT CASSQEPLNSPLHF
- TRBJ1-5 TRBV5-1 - TGCGCCAGCAGTAGAGGGGGACACATCAATCAGCCCCAGCATTTT CASSRGGHINQPQHF